This TCR beta chain originates from a study of T-cell reconstitution after alpha-beta-depleted transplantation in children. V was pared by 5 bases and J by 7 bases, with 10 bases of the junction left unmatched. CDR3 length: 14 residues. A library of TCRbeta sequences, prepared with unique molecular identifiers, was generated. TCRdb re-called the PCR reads through MiXCR, storing one row per CDR3 protein. This table holds 500,000 or so distinct CDR3 sequences, over 25% found once. This clonotype was seen more than once but under ten times. This sequence joins TRBV12-3 or TRBV12-4 and TRBJ1-2, with 7 bases lining up with TRBD1. The clonotype originates from a human donor who donated a stem cell graft to a child with aplastic anemia. This material consisted of PBMCs from the stem cell graft donor, taken from the stem cell graft. The CDR3 here is CASSRQTGMSGYTF. Written as DNA, the CDR3 is TGTGCCAGCAGTCGCCAGACAGGGATGAGTGGCTACACCTTC.